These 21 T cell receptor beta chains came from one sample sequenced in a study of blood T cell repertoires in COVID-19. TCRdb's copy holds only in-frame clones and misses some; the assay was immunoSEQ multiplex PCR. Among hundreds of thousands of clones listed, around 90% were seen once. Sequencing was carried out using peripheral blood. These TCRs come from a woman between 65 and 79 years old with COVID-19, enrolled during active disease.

CDR3 in amino acids: CASSQPFSGASGSYEQYF. The CDR3 region has the DNA TGTGCCAGCAGTCAACCTTTCTCAGGGGCTAGCGGGAGTTACGAGCAGTACTTC. The J gene is TRBJ2-7, the V gene TRBV28; the match to TRBD2 covers 10 bases. Germline V gene data show CDR1 as MDHEN and CDR2 as SYDVKM. V lost 5 bases to trimming and J lost 4 bases; unmatched junction nucleotides: 17. CDR3 length equals 18 residues.

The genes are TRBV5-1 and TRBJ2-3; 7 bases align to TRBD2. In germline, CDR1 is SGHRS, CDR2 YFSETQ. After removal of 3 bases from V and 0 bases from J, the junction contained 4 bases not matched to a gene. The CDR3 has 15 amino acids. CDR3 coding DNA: TGCGCCAGCAGCTCCACTAGCGCCAGCACAGATACGCAGTATTTT. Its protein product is CASSSTSASTDTQYF.

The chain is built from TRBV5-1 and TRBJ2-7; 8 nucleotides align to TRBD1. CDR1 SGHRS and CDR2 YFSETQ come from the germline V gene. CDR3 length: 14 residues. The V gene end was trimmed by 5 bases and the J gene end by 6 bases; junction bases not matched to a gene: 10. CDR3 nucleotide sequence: TGCGCCAGCAGGGGACAGGTTTCTTCGGTCGAGCAGTACTTC. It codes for CASRGQVSSVEQYF.

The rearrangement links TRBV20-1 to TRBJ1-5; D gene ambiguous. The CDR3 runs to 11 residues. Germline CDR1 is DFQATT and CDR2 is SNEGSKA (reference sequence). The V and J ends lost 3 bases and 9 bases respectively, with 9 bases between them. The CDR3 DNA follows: TGCAGTGCTAGCTTCGGTCGGCCCCAGCATTTT. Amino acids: CSASFGRPQHF.

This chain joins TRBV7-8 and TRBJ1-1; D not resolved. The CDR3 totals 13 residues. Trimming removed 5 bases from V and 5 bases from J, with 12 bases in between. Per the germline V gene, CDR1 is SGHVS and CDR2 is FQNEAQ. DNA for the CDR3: TGTGCCAGCAGCCCCGCAGCGGTGACTGAAGCTTTCTTT. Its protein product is CASSPAAVTEAFF.

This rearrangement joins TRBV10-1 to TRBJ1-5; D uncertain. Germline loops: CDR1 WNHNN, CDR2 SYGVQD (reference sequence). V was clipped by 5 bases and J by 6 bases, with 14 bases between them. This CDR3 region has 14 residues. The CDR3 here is CASSTKKEPQPQHF. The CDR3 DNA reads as TGCGCCAGCAGTACGAAGAAGGAGCCTCAGCCCCAGCATTTT.

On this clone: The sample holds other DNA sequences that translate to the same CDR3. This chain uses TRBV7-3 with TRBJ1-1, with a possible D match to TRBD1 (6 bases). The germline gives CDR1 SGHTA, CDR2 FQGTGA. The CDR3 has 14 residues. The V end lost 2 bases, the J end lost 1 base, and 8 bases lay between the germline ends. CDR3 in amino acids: CASSLGGGNTEAFF. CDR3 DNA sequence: TGTGCCAGCAGCTTAGGGGGCGGGAACACTGAAGCTTTCTTT.

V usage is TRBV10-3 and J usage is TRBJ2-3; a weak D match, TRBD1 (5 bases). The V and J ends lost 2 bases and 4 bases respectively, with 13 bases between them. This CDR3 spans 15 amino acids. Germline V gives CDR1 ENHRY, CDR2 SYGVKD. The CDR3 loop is CAISEQGGSADTQYF. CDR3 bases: TGTGCCATCAGTGAGCAGGGTGGTTCGGCAGATACGCAGTATTTT.

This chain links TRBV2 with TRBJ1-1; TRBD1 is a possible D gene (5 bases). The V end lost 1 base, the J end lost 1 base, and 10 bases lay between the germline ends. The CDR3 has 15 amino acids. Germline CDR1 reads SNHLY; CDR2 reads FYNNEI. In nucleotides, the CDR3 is TGTGCCAGCAGTGAAGTAGGCGGACAGAACACTGAAGCTTTCTTT. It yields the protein CASSEVGGQNTEAFF.

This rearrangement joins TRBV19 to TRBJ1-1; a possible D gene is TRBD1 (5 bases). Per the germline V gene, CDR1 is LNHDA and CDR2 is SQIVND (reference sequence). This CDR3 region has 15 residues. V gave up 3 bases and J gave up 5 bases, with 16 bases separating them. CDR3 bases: TGTGCCAGTAGTATCGGTTGGGGGGGAACGACTGAAGCTTTCTTT. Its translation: CASSIGWGGTTEAFF. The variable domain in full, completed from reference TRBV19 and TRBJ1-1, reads DGGITQSPKYLFRKEGQNVTLSCEQNLNHDAMYWYRQDPGQGLRLIYYSQIVNDFQKGDIAEGYSVSREKKESFPLTVTSAQKNPTAFYLCASSIGWGGTTEAFFGQGTRLTVV.

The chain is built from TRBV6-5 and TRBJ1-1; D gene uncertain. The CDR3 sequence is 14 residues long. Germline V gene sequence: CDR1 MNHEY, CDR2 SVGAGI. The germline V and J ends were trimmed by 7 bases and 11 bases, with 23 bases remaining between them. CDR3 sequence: CASIPLLGSNGAFF. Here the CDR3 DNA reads TGTGCCAGCATTCCCCTCCTCGGGTCCAATGGGGCTTTCTTT.

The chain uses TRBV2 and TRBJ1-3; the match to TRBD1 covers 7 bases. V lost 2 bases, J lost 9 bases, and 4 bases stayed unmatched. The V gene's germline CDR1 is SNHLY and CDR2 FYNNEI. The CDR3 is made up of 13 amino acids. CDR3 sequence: CASSEHRGATIYF. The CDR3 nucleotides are TGTGCCAGCAGTGAACACAGGGGAGCCACCATATATTTT.

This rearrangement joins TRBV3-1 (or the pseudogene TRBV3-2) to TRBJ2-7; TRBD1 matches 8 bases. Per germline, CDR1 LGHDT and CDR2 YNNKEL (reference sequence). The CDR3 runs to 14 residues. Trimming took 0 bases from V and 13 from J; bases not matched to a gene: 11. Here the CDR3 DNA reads TGTGCCAGCAGCCAAGATTCTGGTCCAGGGGGCGAATACTTC. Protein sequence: CASSQDSGPGGEYF.

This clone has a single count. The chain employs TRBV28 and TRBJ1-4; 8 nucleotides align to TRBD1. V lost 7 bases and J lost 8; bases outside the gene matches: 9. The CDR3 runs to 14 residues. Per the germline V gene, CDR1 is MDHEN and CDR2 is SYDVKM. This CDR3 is CASTSDRVGEKLFF. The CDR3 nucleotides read TGTGCCAGCACCTCGGACAGGGTTGGGGAAAAACTGTTTTTT. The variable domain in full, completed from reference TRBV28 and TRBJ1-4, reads DVKVTQSSRYLVKRTGEKVFLECVQDMDHENMFWYRQDPGLGLRLIYFSYDVKMKEKGDIPEGYSVSREKKERFSLILESASTNQTSMYLCASTSDRVGEKLFFGSGTQLSVL.

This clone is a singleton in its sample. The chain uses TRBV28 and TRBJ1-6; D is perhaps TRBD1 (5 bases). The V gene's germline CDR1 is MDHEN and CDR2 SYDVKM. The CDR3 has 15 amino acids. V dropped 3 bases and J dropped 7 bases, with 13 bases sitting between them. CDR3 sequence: CASSFWGEINSPLHF. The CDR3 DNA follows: TGTGCCAGCAGTTTCTGGGGGGAGATCAATTCACCCCTCCACTTT.

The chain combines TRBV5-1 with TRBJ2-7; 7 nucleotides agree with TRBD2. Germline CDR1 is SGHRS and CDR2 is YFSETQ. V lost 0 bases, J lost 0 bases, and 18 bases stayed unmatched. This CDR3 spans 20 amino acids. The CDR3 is CASSLVGSLAALMSSYEQYF. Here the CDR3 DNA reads TGCGCCAGCAGCTTGGTAGGTAGCCTAGCGGCGCTTATGAGCTCCTACGAGCAGTACTTC.

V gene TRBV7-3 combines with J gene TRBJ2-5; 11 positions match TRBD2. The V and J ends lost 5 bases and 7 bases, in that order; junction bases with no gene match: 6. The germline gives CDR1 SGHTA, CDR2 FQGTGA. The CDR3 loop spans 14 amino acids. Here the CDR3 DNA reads TGTGCCAGCAGCCCACAAGGGACTAGCGGGACCCAGTACTTC. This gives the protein CASSPQGTSGTQYF.

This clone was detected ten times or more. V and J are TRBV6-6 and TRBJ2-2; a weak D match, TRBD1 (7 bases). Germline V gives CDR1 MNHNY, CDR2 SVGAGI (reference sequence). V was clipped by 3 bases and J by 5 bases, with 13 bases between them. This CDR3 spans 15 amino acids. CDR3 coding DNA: TGTGCCAGCAGTTATGAGGGGGCGGGGACCGGGGAGCTGTTTTTT. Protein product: CASSYEGAGTGELFF.

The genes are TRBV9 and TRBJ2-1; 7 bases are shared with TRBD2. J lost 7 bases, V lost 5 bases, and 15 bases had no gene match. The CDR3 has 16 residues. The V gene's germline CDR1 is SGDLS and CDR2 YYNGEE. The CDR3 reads CASSAETSTRSNEQFF. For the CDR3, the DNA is TGTGCCAGCAGTGCCGAGACTAGCACTCGGTCGAATGAGCAGTTCTTC.

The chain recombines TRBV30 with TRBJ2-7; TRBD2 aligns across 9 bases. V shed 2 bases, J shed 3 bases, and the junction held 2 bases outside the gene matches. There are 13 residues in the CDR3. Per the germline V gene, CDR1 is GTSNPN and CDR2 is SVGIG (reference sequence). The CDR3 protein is CAWSNSGSYEQYF. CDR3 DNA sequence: TGTGCCTGGAGTAATAGCGGGAGCTACGAGCAGTACTTC.

The CDR3, as DNA: TGTGCCAGCAGCCTCGACAGGGGCTTTAGTTCACCCCTCCACTTT. Its translation is CASSLDRGFSSPLHF. V is TRBV5-4 and J is TRBJ1-6; TRBD1 agrees at 8 bases. This CDR3 is 15 amino acids long. Germline CDR1 and CDR2: SGHNT and YYREEE (reference sequence). V lost 4 bases, J lost 9 bases, and 9 bases stayed unmatched.